The subject of this entry is one T cell receptor (beta chain). The data are from a study of blood T cell repertoires in COVID-19. Study summary: Acute and convalescent COVID-19 samples came from the United States, Italy and Spain.

Study processing details: Amplification with reference gene primers provided the estimates of nucleated cell counts. Clones were sequenced by immunoSEQ multiplex PCR, and TCRdb holds only the in-frame ones, with some missing. The V and J calls and clone size are taken from that table; D and trimming were inferred from the DNA. Of about 70,000 clones listed, approximately 88% are singletons. From germline, CDR1 is KGHSH and CDR2 LQKENI. The CDR3 is 15 residues long. V was clipped by 4 bases and J by 6 bases; unmatched bases: 7. The receptor was isolated from an older woman with acute or convalescent COVID-19. The rearrangement joins TRBV18 to TRBJ2-1, with 9 bases matching TRBD1. Sequencing was done on a sample of peripheral blood. This CDR3 is CASSRGTGSRNEQFF. As DNA, the CDR3 is TGTGCCAGCTCACGCGGGACAGGGAGTCGCAATGAGCAGTTCTTC.